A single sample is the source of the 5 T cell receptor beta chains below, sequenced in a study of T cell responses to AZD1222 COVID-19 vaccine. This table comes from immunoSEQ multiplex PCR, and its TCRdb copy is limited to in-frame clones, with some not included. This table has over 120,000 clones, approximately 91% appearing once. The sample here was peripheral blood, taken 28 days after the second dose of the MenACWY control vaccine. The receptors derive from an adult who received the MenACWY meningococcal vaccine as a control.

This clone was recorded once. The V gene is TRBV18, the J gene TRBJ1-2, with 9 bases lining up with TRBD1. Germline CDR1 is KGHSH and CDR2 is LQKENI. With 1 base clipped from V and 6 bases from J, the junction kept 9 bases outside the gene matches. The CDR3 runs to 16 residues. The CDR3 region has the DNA TGTGCCAGCTCACCACGGACAGGGGATTTGGGGGATGGCTACACCTTC. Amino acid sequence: CASSPRTGDLGDGYTF.

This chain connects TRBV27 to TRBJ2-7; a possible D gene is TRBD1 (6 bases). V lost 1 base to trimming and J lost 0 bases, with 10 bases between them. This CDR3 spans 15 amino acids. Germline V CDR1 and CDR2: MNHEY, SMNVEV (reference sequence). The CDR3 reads CASSLYQGRSYEQYF. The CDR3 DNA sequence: TGTGCCAGCAGTTTATACCAGGGGCGCTCCTACGAGCAGTACTTC.

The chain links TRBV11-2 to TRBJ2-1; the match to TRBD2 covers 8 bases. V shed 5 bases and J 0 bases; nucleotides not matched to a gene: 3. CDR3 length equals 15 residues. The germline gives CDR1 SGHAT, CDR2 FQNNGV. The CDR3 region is CASSPTSASYNEQFF. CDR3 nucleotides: TGTGCCAGCAGCCCGACTAGCGCCTCCTACAATGAGCAGTTCTTC.

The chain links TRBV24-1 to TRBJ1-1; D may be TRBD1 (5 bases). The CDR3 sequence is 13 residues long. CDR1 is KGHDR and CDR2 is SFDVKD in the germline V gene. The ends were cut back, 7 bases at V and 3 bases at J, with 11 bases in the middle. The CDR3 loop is CATSYGGDTEAFF. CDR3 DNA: TGTGCCACCAGCTACGGGGGGGACACTGAAGCTTTCTTT.

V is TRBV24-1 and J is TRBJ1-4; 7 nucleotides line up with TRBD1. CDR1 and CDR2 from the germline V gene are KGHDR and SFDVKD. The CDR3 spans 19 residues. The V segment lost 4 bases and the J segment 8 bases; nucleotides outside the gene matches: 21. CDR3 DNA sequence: TGTGCCACCAGTGACTGCGGCAGGGGACCGAGGGGGCTTAACGAAAAACTGTTTTTT. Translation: CATSDCGRGPRGLNEKLFF.